This T cell receptor (beta chain) was captured by sequencing in a study of blood T cells in healthy people across ages. Then a second PCR, running roughly 7 to 11 cycles, was carried out with a sample-barcoded 5' primer and a J-beta primer mix. In TCRdb, the 5' RACE reads were re-called with MiXCR into one record per CDR3 protein. The top ten clones hold roughly 2% of a sample with 2 million or so distinct CDR3 sequences, roughly 52% of them seen once. This CDR3 is 13 amino acids long. CDR1 and CDR2 (germline): ENHRY, SYGVKD. V lost 5 bases to trimming and J lost 10 bases, with 12 bases between them.

The clonotype comes from a woman aged 40 to 50 in good health. J is TRBJ1-6 and V is TRBV10-3; TRBD1 is a possible D gene (6 bases). The material sequenced was blood. The CDR3 region has the DNA TGTGCCATCAGTACAGGGATGGAGTCACCCCTCCACTTT. This gives the protein CAISTGMESPLHF.